The 31 T cell receptor beta chains below were found in one sample sequenced in a study of neurological immune-mediated disorders. TCRdb reanalysed the 5' RACE reads using MiXCR and keeps one entry per CDR3 protein. Here the sample spans 35,000 to 40,000 distinct CDR3 sequences, 11% being singletons. Sequenced: CD4+ T cells from blood. These receptors all stem from a woman aged 25 to 39 with HTLV-1-associated myelopathy (HAM/TSP).

At least ten counts were recorded for this clonotype. The gene calls are TRBV5-1 and TRBJ2-2, with D tentatively TRBD1 or TRBD2 (5 bases each). Looked up from germline, CDR1 is SGHRS and CDR2 is YFSETQ. With 6 bases removed from V and 6 bases from J, the gap between germline ends came to 12 bases. There are 13 residues in the CDR3. The CDR3 region is CASNPRGAGELFF. The CDR3 DNA reads TGCGCCAGCAATCCCCGGGGCGCCGGGGAGCTGTTTTTT.

This clonotype showed up many times. The CDR3, as DNA: TGTGCCAGCAGTTTAGGCCCCGTTAAGAAAGCTTTCTTT. Translating gives CASSLGPVKKAFF. This sequence joins TRBV12-3 or TRBV12-4 and TRBJ1-1; D ambiguous. Trimming removed 1 base from V and 9 bases from J, with 12 bases in between. The CDR3 spans 13 residues.

In this sample, this clonotype turned up many times. The rearrangement links TRBV20-1 to TRBJ2-3, with 7 nucleotides matching TRBD1. The CDR3 consists of 17 residues. The junction had 17 bases not matched to a gene; V was cut back by 4 bases and J by 4 bases. CDR1 DFQATT and CDR2 SNEGSKA come from the germline V gene (reference sequence). The CDR3 nucleotides read TGCAGTGCTACAACCTATCCTACAGGGGCTCTCGCAGATACGCAGTATTTT. Amino acid sequence: CSATTYPTGALADTQYF.

This clonotype came up many times. This chain uses TRBV20-1 with TRBJ2-1; D is uncertain. Germline V gives CDR1 DFQATT, CDR2 SNEGSKA (reference sequence). The CDR3 is 13 amino acids. V was pared by 6 bases and J by 9 bases, with 18 bases between. CDR3 bases: TGCAGTGCAAAACCTCGGTGGGTAGGTGAGCAGTTCTTC. This encodes CSAKPRWVGEQFF.

This chain links TRBV18 with TRBJ2-3; no firm D call. The CDR3 covers 13 residues. V lost 5 bases, J lost 4 bases, and 10 bases lay in between. Germline assignment: CDR1 KGHSH and CDR2 LQKENI. This CDR3 reads CASSSDRADTQYF. The DNA of the CDR3 is TGTGCCAGCTCATCGGATAGGGCAGATACGCAGTATTTT.

The table lists this clonotype with many counts. This chain connects TRBV5-6 to TRBJ1-1; TRBD1 might be the D (6 bases). Germline V gene lookup returns CDR1 SGHDT and CDR2 YYEEEE. The CDR3 contains 12 residues. Deletions cut 7 bases from V and 4 bases from J, with 11 bases between. CDR3 nucleotide sequence: TGTGCCAGCGGGGGACAACGCACTGAAGCTTTCTTT. Amino acid sequence: CASGGQRTEAFF.

The table lists this clonotype with a few counts. The V and J genes are TRBV19 and TRBJ2-1, with D unresolved. CDR1 is LNHDA and CDR2 is SQIVND in the germline V gene (reference sequence). The CDR3 spans 11 residues. The V end was cut by 6 bases, the J end by 4 bases, with 4 bases between. CDR3 DNA sequence: TGTGCCAGTAGGAAATACAATGAGCAGTTCTTC. Its protein is CASRKYNEQFF.

This clonotype was seen many times. This rearrangement joins TRBV24-1 to TRBJ2-1, with TRBD2 identical over 10 bases. The ends lost 5 bases at V and 10 bases at J; junction bases unmatched: 10. Germline V gene lookup returns CDR1 KGHDR and CDR2 SFDVKD. The CDR3 is 15 residues long. This chain's CDR3 is CATSGRAGGQWEQFF. CDR3 bases: TGTGCCACCAGTGGACGAGCGGGGGGGCAATGGGAGCAGTTCTTC.

This clonotype was observed many times. The V and J genes are TRBV5-1 and TRBJ1-3; D is possibly TRBD1 (5 bases). The V end lost 3 bases, the J end lost 8 bases, and 21 bases lay between the germline ends. This CDR3 contains 16 residues. In germline, CDR1 is SGHRS, CDR2 YFSETQ. CDR3 residues: CASSYGSGNLGHTIYF. The CDR3 region has the DNA TGCGCCAGCAGCTACGGGTCCGGCAACTTGGGACACACCATATATTTT.

This clonotype came up many times. The chain recombines TRBV7-2 with TRBJ2-7, with 10 nucleotides matching TRBD2. Germline V gene sequence: CDR1 SGHTA, CDR2 FQGNSA. V lost 5 bases to trimming and J lost 2 bases; unmatched junction nucleotides: 9. The CDR3 extends over 16 amino acids. Here the CDR3 reads CASSIPSGGLAYEQYF. The CDR3 DNA sequence: TGTGCCAGCAGCATACCTAGCGGGGGCCTGGCCTACGAGCAGTACTTC.

This clonotype was picked up many times. V is TRBV20-1 and J is TRBJ2-6; D possibly corresponds to TRBD1 (6 bases). CDR1 and CDR2 from the germline V gene are DFQATT and SNEGSKA (reference sequence). V lost 2 bases, J lost 2 bases, and 13 bases lay in between. The CDR3 is 16 residues long. The CDR3 sequence is CSARSAGVAGANVLTF. The CDR3 DNA reads TGCAGTGCTAGATCAGCAGGGGTAGCTGGGGCCAACGTCCTGACTTTC.

Ten or more counts support this clonotype. The J gene is TRBJ2-1, the V gene TRBV29-1; 8 nucleotides line up with TRBD2. Germline assignment: CDR1 SQVTM and CDR2 ANQGSEA. The CDR3 sequence is 16 residues long. V shed 3 bases, J shed 5 bases, and the junction held 12 bases outside the gene matches. DNA for the CDR3: TGCAGCGTTGATAGGGTGTGGACTAGCAAGAACAATGAGCAGTTCTTC. Translating it yields CSVDRVWTSKNNEQFF.

At least ten counts were recorded for this clonotype. This sequence joins TRBV12-3 or TRBV12-4 and TRBJ2-1, with 7 bases matching TRBD1. This CDR3 has 14 amino acids. The V gene end was trimmed by 3 bases and the J gene end by 5 bases; junction bases not matched to a gene: 4. The CDR3 region is CASSFGTADNEQFF. The CDR3 region has the DNA TGTGCCAGCAGTTTCGGGACAGCGGACAATGAGCAGTTCTTC.

Ten or more counts support this clonotype. The genes are TRBV21-1 and TRBJ2-4; TRBD2 is the table's D call, not checked against the DNA. TRBV21-1 is labeled a pseudogene. The CDR3 runs to 16 residues. CDR3 coding DNA: TGTGCCAGCAGCAACCTTAAGGGGAGGGCCAGAGGCATTCAGTACTTC. It is translated as CASSNLKGRARGIQYF.

This clonotype has more than one count but fewer than ten. The V gene is TRBV7-9, the J gene TRBJ2-2; D is undetermined. V was cut by 0 bases and J by 4 bases, with 6 bases left in between. Germline assignment: CDR1 SEHNR and CDR2 FQNEAQ (reference sequence). The CDR3 is 14 amino acids. CDR3 in amino acids: CASSLAHPTGELFF. Written as DNA, the CDR3 is TGTGCCAGCAGCTTAGCACACCCCACCGGGGAGCTGTTTTTT.

Many counts were recorded for this clonotype. The chain carries TRBV11-2 and TRBJ1-1, with a weak D call TRBD1 (6 bases). Germline loops: CDR1 SGHAT, CDR2 FQNNGV. Trimming left V 6 bases short and J 2 bases short, with 13 bases between. This CDR3 has 14 amino acids. This CDR3 is CASRSTRGNTEAFF. For the CDR3, the DNA is TGTGCCAGCAGATCGACCAGGGGAAACACTGAAGCTTTCTTT.

This clonotype has at least ten counts. The chain couples TRBV10-3 to TRBJ1-2; D might be TRBD1 (5 bases). The germline V gene has CDR1 ENHRY and CDR2 SYGVKD. The CDR3 spans 11 residues. V lost 6 bases and J lost 4, with 6 bases in between. CDR3 loop: CAISDSYGYTF. The CDR3 DNA reads as TGTGCCATCAGCGACAGCTATGGCTACACCTTC.

Ten or more counts support this clonotype. The V call is TRBV20-1, the J call TRBJ2-5, with TRBD1 matching 10 bases. The J segment lost 4 bases and the V segment lost 6 bases, leaving 2 bases of the junction unmatched. This CDR3 region has 12 residues. Per germline, CDR1 DFQATT and CDR2 SNEGSKA (reference sequence). CDR3 nucleotides: TGCAGTGCGGACAGGGGGGGAGAGACCCAGTACTTC. It translates to CSADRGGETQYF.

This clonotype was seen repeatedly, ten times or more. The chain links TRBV2 to TRBJ2-3; D call uncertain. Germline V gene sequence: CDR1 SNHLY, CDR2 FYNNEI. Trimming removed 6 bases at V and 4 bases at J, with 11 bases between. The CDR3 is 13 amino acids. Here the CDR3 DNA reads TGTGCCAGCAGGGTCACCCGTTCAGATACGCAGTATTTT. Protein: CASRVTRSDTQYF.

The sample holds many counts of this clonotype. The rearrangement links TRBV10-3 to TRBJ2-1; D may be TRBD1 or TRBD2 (7 bases each). In germline, CDR1 is ENHRY, CDR2 SYGVKD. Trimming removed 8 bases from V and 4 bases from J, with 15 bases in between. The CDR3 runs to 14 residues. CDR3 nucleotides: TGTGCCATCGATCCAGGGGGGGCGTACAATGAGCAGTTCTTC. Its translation is CAIDPGGAYNEQFF.

There are many counts of this clonotype. The chain links TRBV11-2 to TRBJ1-6, with D possibly being TRBD1 (6 bases). With 0 bases removed from V and 9 bases from J, the gap between germline ends came to 12 bases. This CDR3 contains 15 residues. In germline, CDR1 is SGHAT, CDR2 FQNNGV. The CDR3 loop reads CASSLDPRGFSPLHF. CDR3 DNA: TGTGCCAGCAGCTTAGATCCCAGGGGTTTTTCACCCCTCCACTTT. Drawing the rest from reference TRBV11-2 and TRBJ1-6, the complete variable domain is EAGVAQSPRYKIIEKRQSVAFWCNPISGHATLYWYQQILGQGPKLLIQFQNNGVVDDSQLPKDRFSAERLKGVDSTLKIQPAKLEDSAVYLCASSLDPRGFSPLHFGNGTRLTVT.

This clonotype was seen repeatedly, ten times or more. The gene calls are TRBV27 and TRBJ2-1; D could derive from TRBD1 or TRBD2 (6 bases each). Trimming took 5 bases from V and 2 from J, leaving 19 bases between them. Germline V CDR1 and CDR2: MNHEY, SMNVEV (reference sequence). The CDR3 contains 17 residues. CDR3 in DNA: TGTGCCAGCAGTCGGAGGGGGGCAGCGAACACCTACAATGAGCAGTTCTTC. Amino acid sequence: CASSRRGAANTYNEQFF.

This clonotype was seen many times. This chain uses TRBV29-1 with TRBJ1-3, with D possibly TRBD1 on 5 matching bases. From germline, CDR1 is SQVTM and CDR2 ANQGSEA. There are 13 residues in the CDR3. Between the trimmed V and J ends, which lost 3 bases and 3 bases, there was a span of 9 bases. CDR3 amino acids: CSVEIGGGNTIYF. The CDR3 DNA follows: TGCAGCGTTGAGATCGGGGGTGGAAACACCATATATTTT. Drawing the rest from reference TRBV29-1 and TRBJ1-3, the complete variable domain is SAVISQKPSRDICQRGTSLTIQCQVDSQVTMMFWYRQQPGQSLTLIATANQGSEATYESGFVIDKFPISRPNLTFSTLTVSNMSPEDSSIYLCSVEIGGGNTIYFGEGSWLTVV.

This clonotype came up many times. The chain joins TRBV11-2 to TRBJ2-7; 13 nucleotides match TRBD2. The CDR3 extends over 15 amino acids. V lost 5 bases and J lost 6; bases outside the gene matches: 7. Per germline, CDR1 SGHAT and CDR2 FQNNGV. The CDR3, as DNA: TGTGCCAGCAGCGTACCGGGACTAGCGGGGATCGAGCAGTACTTC. It encodes CASSVPGLAGIEQYF.

This clonotype has at least ten counts. The chain combines TRBV2 with TRBJ1-2; 11 bases match TRBD1. Trimming took 11 bases from V and 8 from J; bases not matched to a gene: 13. CDR3 length: 14 amino acids. The germline V gene encodes CDR1 SNHLY and CDR2 FYNNEI. CDR3 loop: CACREGTGGYGYTF. As DNA, the CDR3 is TGTGCCTGCCGAGAGGGGACAGGGGGTTACGGCTACACCTTC.

This clonotype showed up many times. This chain uses TRBV6-5 with TRBJ1-4, with D uncertain. V lost 4 bases and J 6 bases, leaving 12 bases between the germline ends. CDR3 length: 14 amino acids. Germline CDR1 and CDR2: MNHEY and SVGAGI. This chain's CDR3 is CASSSLGLDEKLFF. The CDR3, as DNA: TGTGCCAGCAGTTCTCTAGGGTTGGATGAAAAACTGTTTTTT.

This clonotype was counted ten times or more. The gene calls are TRBV5-1 and TRBJ1-1; 8 positions match TRBD1. V gave up 2 bases and J gave up 4 bases; unmatched junction bases: 13. The CDR3 extends over 17 amino acids. Per the germline V gene, CDR1 is SGHRS and CDR2 is YFSETQ. Written as DNA, the CDR3 is TGCGCCAGCAGCTTCCAGAGACAGGGGATGGGGTCCACTGAAGCTTTCTTT. As protein: CASSFQRQGMGSTEAFF.

This clonotype was seen ten or more times. The rearrangement joins TRBV6-6 to TRBJ2-1, with 7 bases that match TRBD1. Germline lookup yields CDR1 MNHNY and CDR2 SVGAGI (reference sequence). With V trimmed by 8 bases and J by 3 bases, 16 bases remained unmatched. The CDR3 runs 17 residues. CDR3 coding DNA: TGTGCCAGCCGTGAAACCCGAGGGGGCCGGAGCTACAATGAGCAGTTCTTC. Translation gives CASRETRGGRSYNEQFF.

This clonotype was seen many times. The chain has TRBV10-3 and TRBJ1-1; perhaps TRBD1 as D (5 bases). Trimming cost V 0 bases and J 6 bases, with 17 bases left between them. Germline V gene lookup returns CDR1 ENHRY and CDR2 SYGVKD. The CDR3 totals 16 residues. The CDR3 protein is CAISESTMGREAEAFF. CDR3 DNA sequence: TGTGCCATCAGTGAGTCTACCATGGGCAGGGAGGCTGAAGCTTTCTTT.

This clonotype was found many times. This chain links TRBV27 with TRBJ1-1; TRBD1 aligns across 8 bases. The CDR3 runs 15 residues. V was clipped by 5 bases and J by 1 base; unmatched bases: 6. Germline CDR1 MNHEY, CDR2 SMNVEV (reference sequence). CDR3 residues: CASSASGTGNTEAFF. CDR3 nucleotides: TGTGCCAGCAGTGCATCCGGGACAGGGAACACTGAAGCTTTCTTT.

Many counts were recorded for this clonotype. This chain links TRBV19 with TRBJ2-1; possible D gene TRBD2, 7 bases. CDR3 length: 13 amino acids. The V end was cut by 7 bases, the J end by 6 bases, with 13 bases between. CDR1 is LNHDA, CDR2 SQIVND, per germline (reference sequence). The CDR3 DNA sequence: TGTGCCAGTATGAGGGGGGGACGCAATGAGCAGTTCTTC. This gives the protein CASMRGGRNEQFF.